The clone carrying this T cell receptor (beta chain) has a handful of counts. The antigen is undetermined. V gave up 1 base and J gave up 12 bases, with 13 bases separating them. Germline loops: CDR1 MGHRA, CDR2 YSYEKL. The CDR3 has 13 amino acids. This specimen comes from a study of beta chain features in type 1 diabetes. Study as a whole: On cell yields, gender and age, patients and healthy donors were similar. Whole-study findings and limits: With patients and controls alike, PCR might favor shorter templates to an equal degree. TCRB rearrangement may or may not be influenced by HLA type; here this remained unresolved.

Expressed TCRB transcripts were sequenced because the entire RNA isolate underwent reverse transcription. About 3.4 million reads on average were seen across naive, central memory and regulatory T cell samples. Profiled with immunoSEQ multiplex PCR; TCRdb holds only in-frame clones, not every one. The data contain 350,000 to 450,000 clones, over 11% of them singletons. Input material: naive CD4+ T cells from blood. The TCR originated in a man aged 30 to 45 in good health. This chain links TRBV4-1 with TRBJ2-1; TRBD1 might be the D (7 bases). The CDR3 protein is CASSQGRGERQFF. CDR3 DNA: TGCGCCAGCAGCCAAGGCAGGGGGGAGCGGCAGTTCTTC.